Listed below are T cell receptor beta chains from one sample, sequenced in a study of T-cell memory formation after mild COVID-19. Each CDR3 protein gets one entry after TCRdb re-called the 5' RACE reads with MiXCR. The table lists approximately 350,000 distinct CDR3 sequences, around 14% of them singletons. Sequencing was carried out using PBMCs or a T cell subset sorted from them (not recorded which). The source is a young man who had mild COVID-19 (a few samples of this study predate the infection). Cell type and time point are not known. Both conserved end residues are part of each CDR3. The D gene is left open where the match is weak. Clone size appears in some rows only: once, few, many, or a class for an expanded clone.

size | D | J | V | DNA | CDR3
few | . | TRBJ1-6 | TRBV27 | TGTGCCAGCAGTTCCGGGTTAACGAAACCCCTCCACTTT | CASSSGLTKPLHF
. | TRBD2 | TRBJ2-5 | TRBV10-2 | TGCGCCAGCGAAGACCCTATAGCGGGGGAGATAGAGACCCAGTACTTC | CASEDPIAGEIETQYF
. | . | TRBJ1-1 | TRBV10-3 | TGTGCCATCGGATCCCAGACGAACACTGAAGCTTTCTTT | CAIGSQTNTEAFF
. | . | TRBJ1-4 | TRBV6-5 | TGTGCCAGCGGGCTGCGGCATCCGATTGAAAAACTGTTTTTT | CASGLRHPIEKLFF
. | TRBD1 | TRBJ1-3 | TRBV27 | TGTGCCAGCAAGTTGACAGGGGTTGGAAACACCATATATTTT | CASKLTGVGNTIYF
few | TRBD2 | TRBJ2-3 | TRBV12-3/TRBV12-4 | TGTGCCAGCAGTCAAGCGGGGGTAACAGATACGCAGTATTTT | CASSQAGVTDTQYF
. | TRBD1 | TRBJ1-1 | TRBV10-3 | TGTGCCTCGTCCCGGGACAGCGCTGAAGCTTTCTTT | CASSRDSAEAFF
. | . | TRBJ1-2 | TRBV5-1 | TGCGCCAGCAGCGCGTCCGGGACGGCGATTTCAGGCTATGGCTACACCTTC | CASSASGTAISGYGYTF
many | . | TRBJ2-2 | TRBV7-8 | TGTGCCAGCAGCTTAGACAGCGCGAACACCGGGGAGCTGTTTTTT | CASSLDSANTGELFF
few | TRBD1 | TRBJ2-7 | TRBV12-3/TRBV12-4 | TGTGCCAGCAGTTTACGACAGGGAGCCCGCGAGCAGTACTTC | CASSLRQGAREQYF
. | . | TRBJ1-5 | TRBV27 | TGTGCCAGCAGTTTTGAGGGTTTTACAGGTCAGCCCCAGCATTTT | CASSFEGFTGQPQHF
. | . | TRBJ2-1 | TRBV24-1 | TGTGCCACCAGTGGCGCTTCCAATGAGCAGTTCTTC | CATSGASNEQFF
. | . | TRBJ2-5 | TRBV4-2 | TGTGCCAGCAGCCAAGATGGTCTGGGGATAGGGACCCAGTACTTC | CASSQDGLGIGTQYF
few | TRBD1 | TRBJ2-3 | TRBV27 | TGTGCCAGTTCGACAGGGTATACAGATACGCAGTATTTT | CASSTGYTDTQYF
many | TRBD1 | TRBJ1-2 | TRBV9 | TGTGCCAGCAGCGTAGCGGCTCGTGAAGGACAGGCTTACTATGGCTACACCTTC | CASSVAAREGQAYYGYTF
many | . | TRBJ2-2 | TRBV24-1 | TGTGCCACCAGTGATTCATCTTCCTTCACCGGGGAGCTGTTTTTT | CATSDSSSFTGELFF
few | . | TRBJ1-2 | TRBV30 | TGTGCCTGGAGTGTACGAGTTCCAAACTATGGCTACACCTTC | CAWSVRVPNYGYTF
. | TRBD2 | TRBJ2-1 | TRBV7-9 | TGTGCCAGCATCCCAGCGGGGGGATCCTACAATGAGCAGTTCTTC | CASIPAGGSYNEQFF
few | . | TRBJ1-6 | TRBV12-3/TRBV12-4 | TGTGCCAGCAGTTTCGCCCCCGTCGGGCGGTATAATTCACCCCTCCACTTT | CASSFAPVGRYNSPLHF
. | . | TRBJ1-6 | TRBV7-7 | TGTGCTAGCAGCTTATCTACAGGGAATTCACCCCTCCACTTT | CASSLSTGNSPLHF
few | . | TRBJ2-1 | TRBV12-3/TRBV12-4 | TGTGCCAGCAGTGTGGGACGGCACCGGGTCAAGCGTGATGAGCAGTTCTTC | CASSVGRHRVKRDEQFF
few | . | TRBJ1-1 | TRBV12-3/TRBV12-4 | TGTGCCAGCAGTTTATTCCAGGGGAACACTGAAGCTTTCTTT | CASSLFQGNTEAFF